The T cell receptor beta chain described here comes from a study of vaccination effects on CD4 cells after COVID-19. In the study overall: Antigen-specific CD4+ T cells were expanded with viral peptide pools in the ViraFEST assay before sequencing. After the second dose, samples were taken at median day 72.

The CDR3 sequence is 15 residues long. The V end lost 6 bases, the J end lost 4 bases, and 17 bases lay between the germline ends. Per the germline V gene, CDR1 is MNHEY and CDR2 is SVGAGI. Concerning this clone: Its antigen is undetermined.

After less than 11 days in culture, the CD4+ T cells were isolated. Participants received two doses of either the BNT162b2 or mRNA-1273 vaccine. Both day 3 and day 7 saw half the medium replaced with IL-2 medium. The method was immunoSEQ multiplex PCR; TCRdb's version includes in-frame clones alone and lacks a portion of them. The data hold over 45,000 clones, with roughly two thirds observed a single time. The input for sequencing was CD4+ T cells from PBMCs cultured without peptide, taken after COVID-19 vaccination. This TCR was recovered from a human donor who received a COVID-19 vaccine. The chain is built from TRBV6-5 and TRBJ2-3, with D tentatively TRBD2 (6 bases). Written as DNA, the CDR3 is TGTGCCAGCAGCCCCCGGGACTCCCGCCCAGATACGCAGTATTTT. Amino acid sequence: CASSPRDSRPDTQYF.